The present TCR beta chain was sequenced within a study of technical replicates of blood from a handful of donors (dated by TCRdb to 2016 to 2017). Comments on this clone: Its binding antigen is unknown. One base away there is no much larger clone; base qualities are not given.

Libraries were built with the immunoSEQ multiplex PCR assay. TCRdb took over this immuneACCESS table, retaining in-frame rearrangements with V and J assigned. Such tables are incomplete; in checked studies, under half of the missing clones stem from an unresolved V gene, and the remainder is unexplained. The sample profile shows around 60,000 clones; 80% to 90% of them were found once. The ten biggest clones cover around 5.1% of the sample. CDR1 and CDR2 are read off the germline V gene as SGHRS and YFSETQ. Spanning cysteine to phenylalanine, the CDR3 consists of 13 amino acids. Only CDR3 DNA is held: 39 bases, read in frame from base 1. At the junction V is shortened by 4 bases and J by 8 bases, with 15 bases in between.

The clonotype originates from a human donor in good health. Some clones in this sample may be carry-over from other donors' samples. The V gene is TRBV5-1 and the J gene is TRBJ1-2; confidence is insufficient to name the D gene. The specimen was PBMCs. CDR3 protein: CASSPAGGNGYTF. The DNA sequence follows: TGCGCCAGCAGCCCCGCGGGTGGGAACGGCTACACCTTC. When the CDR3 is completed using the reference TRBV5-1 and TRBJ1-2 genes on either side, the full variable domain is KAGVTQTPRYLIKTRGQQVTLSCSPISGHRSVSWYQQTPGQGLQFLFEYFSETQRNKGNFPGRFSGRQFSNSRSEMNVSTLELGDSALYLCASSPAGGNGYTFGSGTRLTVV.